This T cell receptor beta chain was profiled in a study of a mutant IDH1 vaccine in newly diagnosed glioma. Overall study context: Earlier care involved radiotherapy, temozolomide, or both, and the majority received both.

CDR1 is SGHAT, CDR2 FQNNGV, per germline. The CDR3 loop spans 12 amino acids. The V gene lost 1 base and the J gene lost 5 bases, with 5 bases spanning the gap. Profiling relied on immunoSEQ multiplex PCR, and the TCRdb table lists in-frame clones only, not all of them. Of tens of thousands of clones listed, approximately 80% are singletons. Time point meaning: baseline, week 1 (first vaccination visit). Treatment meaning: pre-vaccination baseline after standard-of-care therapy. The study enrolled donors with new WHO grade 3 or 4 IDH1-mutant, ATRX-lost astrocytomas. The receptor comes from a man younger than 35 with glioma. The sample here was PBMCs, taken from a glioma patient treated with radiotherapy, temozolomide or both. The rearrangement joins TRBV11-2 to TRBJ1-2; possible D gene TRBD1, 5 bases. CDR3 nucleotides: TGTGCCAGCAGCTTAGGACAGTATGGCTACACCTTC. Its translation is CASSLGQYGYTF.